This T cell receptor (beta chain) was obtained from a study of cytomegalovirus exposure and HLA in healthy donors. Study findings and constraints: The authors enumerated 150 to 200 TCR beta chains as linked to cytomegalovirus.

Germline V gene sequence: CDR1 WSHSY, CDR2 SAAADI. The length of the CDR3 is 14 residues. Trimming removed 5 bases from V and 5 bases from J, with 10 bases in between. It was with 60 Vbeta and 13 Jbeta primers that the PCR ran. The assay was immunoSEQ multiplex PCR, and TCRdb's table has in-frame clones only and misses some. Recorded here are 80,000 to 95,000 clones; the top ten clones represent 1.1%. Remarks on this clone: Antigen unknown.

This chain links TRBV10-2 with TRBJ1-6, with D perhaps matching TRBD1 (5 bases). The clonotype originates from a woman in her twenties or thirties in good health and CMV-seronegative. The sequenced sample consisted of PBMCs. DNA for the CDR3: TGCGCCAGCAGTCGACAGATAGATAATTCACCCCTCCACTTT. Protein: CASSRQIDNSPLHF.